A selection of T cell receptor beta chains follows, all from one sample in a study of CD8 T cells in ankylosing spondylitis. TCRdb passed the 5' RACE reads through MiXCR, listing each CDR3 protein once. The repertoire includes some 340,000 distinct CDR3 sequences, roughly 14% of them detected once, and 0.85% to 1.4% sits in the top ten. Sequenced sample: blood, either unsorted or a sorted T cell fraction (not recorded which). Receptors were obtained from a male donor with ankylosing spondylitis or in good health (not recorded which). The CDR3 runs from the conserved cysteine through the conserved F or W. The D gene is left open where the match is weak. Size is omitted from some rows. Given values are once, few, many or a class for expanded clones.

abundance: -; j_gene: TRBJ2-5; d_gene: -; v_gene: TRBV4-2; CDR3aa: CASSQDPYQETQYF; CDR3nt: TGTGCCAGCAGCCAAGATCCCTACCAAGAGACCCAGTACTTC
abundance: -; j_gene: TRBJ2-5; d_gene: -; v_gene: TRBV10-3; CDR3aa: CAISESPGETQYF; CDR3nt: TGTGCCATCAGTGAGTCGCCGGGGGAGACCCAGTACTTC
abundance: few; j_gene: TRBJ1-2; d_gene: -; v_gene: TRBV6-5; CDR3aa: CASSYSKTPIGYTF; CDR3nt: TGTGCCAGCAGTTACTCGAAGACCCCGATTGGCTACACCTTC
abundance: few; j_gene: TRBJ1-1; d_gene: -; v_gene: TRBV7-2; CDR3aa: CASSLSSLLSEAFF; CDR3nt: TGTGCCAGCAGCTTAAGTAGCCTACTCAGTGAAGCTTTCTTT
abundance: few; j_gene: TRBJ1-2; d_gene: TRBD1; v_gene: TRBV12-3/TRBV12-4; CDR3aa: CASTPSGQGGGYTF; CDR3nt: TGTGCCAGCACCCCTTCAGGACAGGGCGGTGGCTACACCTTC
abundance: -; j_gene: TRBJ2-7; d_gene: -; v_gene: TRBV5-1; CDR3aa: CASSPGQALSYEQYF; CDR3nt: TGCGCCAGCAGCCCGGGGCAGGCTCTCTCCTACGAGCAGTACTTC
abundance: many; j_gene: TRBJ2-2; d_gene: TRBD2; v_gene: TRBV7-2; CDR3aa: CASSLAPRGGLNTGELFF; CDR3nt: TGTGCCAGCAGCTTAGCTCCGCGGGGGGGCCTGAACACCGGGGAGCTGTTTTTT
abundance: few; j_gene: TRBJ2-5; d_gene: TRBD1; v_gene: TRBV19; CDR3aa: CASSVRQGRGRETQYF; CDR3nt: TGTGCCAGTAGTGTCCGACAGGGGCGCGGAAGAGAGACCCAGTACTTC
abundance: few; j_gene: TRBJ2-5; d_gene: TRBD2; v_gene: TRBV15; CDR3aa: CATSRVAGGSETQYF; CDR3nt: TGTGCCACCAGCAGAGTTGCGGGGGGTTCGGAGACCCAGTACTTC
abundance: few; j_gene: TRBJ2-2; d_gene: -; v_gene: TRBV20-1; CDR3aa: CSAVGINTGELFF; CDR3nt: TGCAGTGCTGTGGGGATAAACACCGGGGAGCTGTTTTTT
abundance: -; j_gene: TRBJ1-1; d_gene: -; v_gene: TRBV10-3; CDR3aa: CAISESNMKTEAFF; CDR3nt: TGTGCCATCAGTGAGTCGAATATGAAGACTGAAGCTTTCTTT
abundance: few; j_gene: TRBJ2-1; d_gene: TRBD1; v_gene: TRBV12-3/TRBV12-4; CDR3aa: CASSPQTGVGNEQFF; CDR3nt: TGTGCCAGCAGTCCCCAGACAGGGGTAGGGAATGAGCAGTTCTTC
abundance: -; j_gene: TRBJ2-1; d_gene: -; v_gene: TRBV29-1; CDR3aa: CSVHRYNEQFF; CDR3nt: TGCAGCGTTCACAGGTACAATGAGCAGTTCTTC
abundance: few; j_gene: TRBJ1-1; d_gene: -; v_gene: TRBV5-1; CDR3aa: CASNLVGWGGTEAFF; CDR3nt: TGCGCCAGCAACTTGGTCGGCTGGGGGGGCACTGAAGCTTTCTTT
abundance: -; j_gene: TRBJ2-7; d_gene: -; v_gene: TRBV5-6; CDR3aa: CASSLNPGRLYEQYF; CDR3nt: TGTGCCAGCAGCCTTAACCCCGGACGGCTCTACGAGCAGTACTTC
abundance: once; j_gene: TRBJ2-2; d_gene: -; v_gene: TRBV7-2; CDR3aa: CAMGPGRGVHGELFF; CDR3nt: TGTGCCATGGGCCCAGGGCGGGGAGTCCACGGGGAGCTGTTTTTT
abundance: few; j_gene: TRBJ2-7; d_gene: -; v_gene: TRBV2; CDR3aa: CASSERAGYTEQYF; CDR3nt: TGTGCCAGCAGTGAGAGGGCAGGGTATACCGAGCAGTACTTC
abundance: few; j_gene: TRBJ2-7; d_gene: -; v_gene: TRBV15; CDR3aa: CATSPRGVSDEQYF; CDR3nt: TGTGCCACCAGCCCCAGGGGAGTGTCGGACGAGCAGTACTTC
abundance: few; j_gene: TRBJ1-5; d_gene: -; v_gene: TRBV4-1; CDR3aa: CASSRQVDQPQHF; CDR3nt: TGCGCCAGCAGTCGACAGGTGGATCAGCCCCAGCATTTT
abundance: few; j_gene: TRBJ1-6; d_gene: -; v_gene: TRBV6-1; CDR3aa: CASSLSPYNSPLHF; CDR3nt: TGTGCCAGCAGTCTAAGCCCATATAATTCACCCCTCCACTTT
abundance: -; j_gene: TRBJ2-7; d_gene: -; v_gene: TRBV18; CDR3aa: CASSPGRRNEQYF; CDR3nt: TGTGCCAGCTCACCGGGACGGCGCAACGAGCAGTACTTC
abundance: few; j_gene: TRBJ2-5; d_gene: -; v_gene: TRBV30; CDR3aa: CAWSVYVGAKETQYF; CDR3nt: TGTGCCTGGAGTGTATATGTGGGGGCTAAAGAGACCCAGTACTTC
abundance: -; j_gene: TRBJ2-7; d_gene: -; v_gene: TRBV28; CDR3aa: CASSPGPTKAGEQYF; CDR3nt: TGTGCCAGCAGTCCCGGGCCCACTAAGGCGGGGGAGCAGTACTTC
abundance: many; j_gene: TRBJ2-1; d_gene: -; v_gene: TRBV20-1; CDR3aa: CSARANEQFF; CDR3nt: TGCAGTGCTAGAGCGAATGAGCAGTTCTTC
abundance: -; j_gene: TRBJ1-1; d_gene: -; v_gene: TRBV4-1; CDR3aa: CASSQDSRRKNTEAFF; CDR3nt: TGCGCCAGCAGCCAAGATTCGCGGAGGAAGAACACTGAAGCTTTCTTT
abundance: -; j_gene: TRBJ1-1; d_gene: -; v_gene: TRBV6-6; CDR3aa: CASIAGTSTEAFF; CDR3nt: TGTGCCAGCATCGCCGGGACTAGCACTGAAGCTTTCTTT
abundance: many; j_gene: TRBJ2-3; d_gene: -; v_gene: TRBV25-1; CDR3aa: CASSGWEGGPDTQYF; CDR3nt: TGTGCCAGCAGTGGTTGGGAAGGGGGGCCAGATACGCAGTATTTT
abundance: few; j_gene: TRBJ2-1; d_gene: -; v_gene: TRBV12-3/TRBV12-4; CDR3aa: CASSLGTVIYNEQFF; CDR3nt: TGTGCCAGCAGTTTAGGGACAGTTATCTACAATGAGCAGTTCTTC
abundance: -; j_gene: TRBJ2-1; d_gene: TRBD2; v_gene: TRBV5-1; CDR3aa: CASSLAGSGADEQFF; CDR3nt: TGCGCCAGCAGCTTGGCCGGTAGCGGGGCGGATGAGCAGTTCTTC
abundance: once; j_gene: TRBJ2-1; d_gene: -; v_gene: TRBV20-1; CDR3aa: CSASLGSRGIYNEQFF; CDR3nt: TGCAGTGCTAGTTTGGGGAGTCGGGGGATATACAATGAGCAGTTCTTC
abundance: -; j_gene: TRBJ1-1; d_gene: -; v_gene: TRBV4-1; CDR3aa: CASSQGVDRNTEAFF; CDR3nt: TGCGCCAGCAGCCAAGGGGTCGACAGGAACACTGAAGCTTTCTTT
abundance: -; j_gene: TRBJ2-5; d_gene: TRBD2; v_gene: TRBV5-4; CDR3aa: CASSLKLAGEETQYF; CDR3nt: TGTGCCAGCAGCTTAAAACTAGCGGGGGAAGAGACCCAGTACTTC
abundance: -; j_gene: TRBJ2-7; d_gene: -; v_gene: TRBV12-3/TRBV12-4; CDR3aa: CASSLRRDGSYEQYF; CDR3nt: TGTGCCAGCAGTTTAAGGCGGGACGGGTCCTACGAGCAGTACTTC
abundance: many; j_gene: TRBJ2-3; d_gene: -; v_gene: TRBV20-1; CDR3aa: CSAPTKRTQYF; CDR3nt: TGCAGTGCGCCAACTAAGCGTACGCAGTATTTT
abundance: many; j_gene: TRBJ2-1; d_gene: -; v_gene: TRBV5-1; CDR3aa: CASSLGGTSYNEQFF; CDR3nt: TGTGCCAGCAGTCTGGGCGGGACCTCCTACAATGAGCAGTTCTTC
abundance: -; j_gene: TRBJ1-2; d_gene: TRBD1; v_gene: TRBV5-6; CDR3aa: CASSFGPDRGNWNYGYTF; CDR3nt: TGTGCCAGCAGCTTCGGCCCCGACAGGGGAAATTGGAACTATGGCTACACCTTC
abundance: -; j_gene: TRBJ2-3; d_gene: TRBD1; v_gene: TRBV5-1; CDR3aa: CASSKAGQGLSDTQYF; CDR3nt: TGCGCCAGCAGCAAGGCGGGACAGGGTCTCTCAGATACGCAGTATTTT
abundance: -; j_gene: TRBJ1-2; d_gene: -; v_gene: TRBV19; CDR3aa: CASSIKTNYGYTF; CDR3nt: TGTGCCAGTAGTATAAAAACTAACTATGGCTACACCTTC
abundance: -; j_gene: TRBJ1-6; d_gene: -; v_gene: TRBV7-9; CDR3aa: CASSLQAQSPLHF; CDR3nt: TGTGCCAGCAGCTTACAAGCCCAATCACCCCTCCACTTT
abundance: few; j_gene: TRBJ2-5; d_gene: -; v_gene: TRBV19; CDR3aa: CASSTTRSGQETQYF; CDR3nt: TGTGCCAGTAGTACGACCCGCAGCGGTCAAGAGACCCAGTACTTC
abundance: few; j_gene: TRBJ2-1; d_gene: -; v_gene: TRBV3-1; CDR3aa: CASNRGRYNEQFF; CDR3nt: TGTGCCAGCAACCGGGGACGATACAATGAGCAGTTCTTC
abundance: -; j_gene: TRBJ1-4; d_gene: -; v_gene: TRBV5-1; CDR3aa: CASSLLEGNEKLFF; CDR3nt: TGCGCCAGCAGCTTGTTAGAGGGGAACGAAAAACTGTTTTTT
abundance: few; j_gene: TRBJ2-3; d_gene: TRBD1; v_gene: TRBV19; CDR3aa: CASSDPGQTTDTQYF; CDR3nt: TGTGCCAGTAGTGATCCGGGACAGACCACAGATACGCAGTATTTT
abundance: -; j_gene: TRBJ2-6; d_gene: -; v_gene: TRBV2; CDR3aa: CASSEGQGGHVLTF; CDR3nt: TGTGCCAGCAGTGAAGGGCAGGGAGGACACGTCCTGACTTTC
abundance: -; j_gene: TRBJ2-1; d_gene: TRBD2; v_gene: TRBV20-1; CDR3aa: CSAVPGERETGNEQFF; CDR3nt: TGCAGTGCTGTCCCCGGGGAGCGGGAGACGGGCAATGAGCAGTTCTTC
abundance: many; j_gene: TRBJ1-2; d_gene: TRBD1; v_gene: TRBV5-1; CDR3aa: CASSEGQNYGYTF; CDR3nt: TGCGCCAGCAGCGAGGGACAGAACTATGGCTACACCTTC